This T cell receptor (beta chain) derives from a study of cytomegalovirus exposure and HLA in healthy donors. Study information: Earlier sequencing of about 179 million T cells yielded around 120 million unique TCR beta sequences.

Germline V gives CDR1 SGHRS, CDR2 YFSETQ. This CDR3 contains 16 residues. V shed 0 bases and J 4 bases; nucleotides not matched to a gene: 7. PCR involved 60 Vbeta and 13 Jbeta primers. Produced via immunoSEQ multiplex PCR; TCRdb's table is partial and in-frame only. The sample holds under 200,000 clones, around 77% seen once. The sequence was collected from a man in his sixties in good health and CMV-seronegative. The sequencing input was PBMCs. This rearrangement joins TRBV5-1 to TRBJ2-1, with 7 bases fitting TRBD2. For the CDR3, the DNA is TGCGCCAGCAGCTTGGCAGGTCTAGCGGTGTACAATGAGCAGTTCTTC. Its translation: CASSLAGLAVYNEQFF.